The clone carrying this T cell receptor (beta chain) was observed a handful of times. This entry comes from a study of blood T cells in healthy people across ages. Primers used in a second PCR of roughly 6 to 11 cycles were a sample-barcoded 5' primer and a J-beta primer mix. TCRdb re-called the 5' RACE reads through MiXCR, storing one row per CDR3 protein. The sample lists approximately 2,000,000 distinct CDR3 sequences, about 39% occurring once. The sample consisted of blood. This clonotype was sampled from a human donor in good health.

The CDR3 region is CASSPRGEEGYTF. The DNA of the CDR3 is TGTGCCAGCAGCCCCCGGGGAGAGGAGGGCTACACCTTC. The rearrangement uses TRBV7-6 and TRBJ1-2; no clear D gene. The CDR3 covers 13 residues. Germline V gene lookup returns CDR1 SGHVS and CDR2 FNYEAQ. V was trimmed by 5 bases and J by 8 bases, leaving 15 bases between them.